The next 10 T cell receptor beta chains were all read from a single sample in a study of T cell repertoires in cytomegalovirus infection. TCRdb fed the reads into MiXCR, producing one record per CDR3 protein. The sample shows approximately 1,000,000 distinct CDR3 sequences, more than 25% of them seen only once. Antigens of these TCRs are unknown. The source was cultured CD8+ T cells from PBMCs, collected from culture after CMV antigen stimulation. These receptors came from a human donor in good health (CMV status not recorded). Some clones in this sample may be carry-over from other donors' samples.

This chain links TRBV28 with TRBJ2-2; 7 bases map to TRBD1. Germline V CDR1 and CDR2: MDHEN, SYDVKM. After removal of 5 bases from V and 5 bases from J, the junction contained 11 bases not matched to a gene. This CDR3 contains 16 residues. In nucleotides, the CDR3 is TGTGCCAGCAGTGACGGACAGGAGGTTAGGACCGGGGAGCTGTTTTTT. Its translation: CASSDGQEVRTGELFF.

The genes are TRBV7-9 and TRBJ1-2; weak D call: TRBD1 (5 bases). Per the germline V gene, CDR1 is SEHNR and CDR2 is FQNEAQ (reference sequence). This CDR3 comprises 15 residues. V lost 4 bases to trimming and J lost 2 bases, with 14 bases between them. The CDR3 nucleotides are TGTGCCAGCAGCTCCCTCTTCGACAGCAACTATGGCTACACCTTC. This codes for CASSSLFDSNYGYTF.

The chain has TRBV4-1 and TRBJ1-1; tentative D call: TRBD1 (6 bases). Per germline, CDR1 MGHRA and CDR2 YSYEKL. V was clipped by 11 bases and J by 3 bases, with 16 bases between them. This CDR3 comprises 13 residues. CDR3 loop: CAVTGLLYTEAFF. In DNA, the CDR3 is TGCGCCGTAACAGGGTTGTTGTACACTGAAGCTTTCTTT.

Only a few counts were recorded for this clonotype. The chain employs TRBV7-3 and TRBJ2-3; 7 bases match TRBD1. CDR3 length: 15 amino acids. Per the germline V gene, CDR1 is SGHTA and CDR2 is FQGTGA. The V gene end was trimmed by 5 bases and the J gene end by 2 bases; junction bases not matched to a gene: 7. The DNA for the CDR3 is TGTGCCAGCAGCAGAGGGACAGTGAACACAGATACGCAGTATTTT. Its translation: CASSRGTVNTDTQYF. Full variable domain (remainder filled in from reference TRBV7-3 and TRBJ2-3): GAGVSQTPSNKVTEKGKYVELRCDPISGHTALYWYRQSLGQGPEFLIYFQGTGAADDSGLPNDRFFAVRPEGSVSTLKIQRTERGDSAVYLCASSRGTVNTDTQYFGPGTRLTVL.

In its sample, this clonotype was seen a few times. V is TRBV7-6 and J is TRBJ2-5; D is undetermined. The CDR3 runs 15 residues. Trimming shortened V by 5 bases and J by 1 base, and 14 bases separated the two germline ends. CDR1 is SGHVS and CDR2 is FNYEAQ in the germline V gene. For the CDR3, the DNA is TGTGCCAGCAGCCCTAACTCACAGATCCAAGAGACCCAGTACTTC. Its translation: CASSPNSQIQETQYF.

The sample holds many counts of this clonotype. The chain carries TRBV7-6 and TRBJ2-7, with a tentative D call TRBD1 (6 bases). The germline gives CDR1 SGHVS, CDR2 FNYEAQ. This CDR3 region has 15 residues. V was shortened by 1 base and J by 2 bases, with 12 bases between the two germline ends. CDR3 residues: CASSLGDTGTYEQYF. CDR3 coding DNA: TGTGCCAGCAGCTTAGGAGATACAGGGACCTACGAGCAGTACTTC.

This clonotype was found a few times. V usage is TRBV7-9 and J usage is TRBJ1-6, with no clear D. The V and J ends lost 4 bases and 0 bases respectively, with 10 bases between them. CDR3 length: 16 residues. Germline V gene data show CDR1 as SEHNR and CDR2 as FQNEAQ (reference sequence). The CDR3 loop reads CASSSEVSSYNSPLHF. CDR3 coding DNA: TGTGCCAGCAGCTCCGAAGTAAGCTCCTATAATTCACCCCTCCACTTT.

The sample holds a few counts of this clonotype. The chain employs TRBV6-5 and TRBJ1-2; 9 bases are a match to TRBD1. Losses at the gene ends were 7 bases for V and 4 bases for J; bases not matched to a gene: 7. Germline CDR1 and CDR2: MNHEY and SVGAGI. The CDR3 runs to 14 residues. CDR3 nucleotides: TGTGCCAGCACCACAGGGGGCGTAATCTATGGCTACACCTTC. Amino acids: CASTTGGVIYGYTF.

This clonotype was detected a few times. The chain has TRBV4-1 and TRBJ2-1, with 7 bases identical to TRBD2. Looked up from germline, CDR1 is MGHRA and CDR2 is YSYEKL. J lost 8 bases, V lost 1 base, and 8 bases had no gene match. The CDR3 extends over 15 amino acids. The CDR3 region has the DNA TGCGCCAGCAGCCAAGGGACGACTAGCTTCGATGAGCAGTTCTTC. Protein sequence: CASSQGTTSFDEQFF.

This clonotype was seen a few times. The gene calls are TRBV14 and TRBJ1-6; no firm D call. Germline lookup yields CDR1 SGHDN and CDR2 FVKESK. CDR3 length: 13 residues. Trimming pared 4 bases from V and 10 bases from J, leaving 11 bases between. The CDR3 DNA reads TGTGCCAGCAGCCTAGTGATCTGGTCACCCCTCCACTTT. It specifies CASSLVIWSPLHF. The complete variable domain, with remaining parts taken from reference TRBV14 and TRBJ1-6, reads EAGVTQFPSHSVIEKGQTVTLRCDPISGHDNLYWYRRVMGKEIKFLLHFVKESKQDESGMPNNRFLAERTGGTYSTLKVQPAELEDSGVYFCASSLVIWSPLHFGNGTRLTVT.